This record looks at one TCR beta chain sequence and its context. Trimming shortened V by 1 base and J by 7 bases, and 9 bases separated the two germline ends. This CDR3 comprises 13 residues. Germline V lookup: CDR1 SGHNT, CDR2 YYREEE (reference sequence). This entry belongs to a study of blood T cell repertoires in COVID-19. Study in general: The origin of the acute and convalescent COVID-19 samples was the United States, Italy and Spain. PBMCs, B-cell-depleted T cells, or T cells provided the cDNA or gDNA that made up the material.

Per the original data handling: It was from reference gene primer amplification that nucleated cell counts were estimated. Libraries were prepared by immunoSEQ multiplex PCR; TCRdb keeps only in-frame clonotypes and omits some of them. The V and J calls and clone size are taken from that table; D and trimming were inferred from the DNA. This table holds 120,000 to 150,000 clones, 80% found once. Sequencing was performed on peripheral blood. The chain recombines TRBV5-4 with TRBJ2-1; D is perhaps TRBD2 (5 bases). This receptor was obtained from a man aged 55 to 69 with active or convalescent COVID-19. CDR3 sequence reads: CASSLTRGNEQFF. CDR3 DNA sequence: TGTGCCAGCAGCTTGACAAGAGGGAATGAGCAGTTCTTC.